The sequence of this T cell receptor beta chain was determined in a study of regulatory T cells in long-lasting Graves disease. Whole-study findings and limits: Persistent disease exhibited a predilection for TRBV28, TRBJ1-2 and TRBJ2-5. Among the persistent patients, 2,741 public clonotypes were shared, more than the roughly 900 shared among new patients. Less diverse TCR repertoires were seen in persistent Graves' patients than in newly diagnosed ones.

Described time point: persistent/refractory GD, antithyroid drugs over 5 years with positive TRAb. RNA from PBMCs was the source of the TCR library. Blood from the periphery, about 9 milliliters in all, was drawn into EDTA tubes. This clonotype was counted ten times or more. The antigen is unknown. With iRepertoire HTBI primers and Arm-PCR of CDR3 regions, TCR beta libraries were built. One entry per CDR3 protein results from TCRdb running MiXCR on the multiplex PCR reads. The data show around 500,000 distinct CDR3 sequences, more than 20% seen once. Germline trimming cut 6 bases from V and 4 bases from J; bases unmatched to any gene: 7. In germline, CDR1 is MNHNS, CDR2 SASEGT. The CDR3 runs 14 residues.

The rearrangement uses TRBV6-1 and TRBJ1-2, with 8 positions matching TRBD1. This TCR derives from a female donor with Graves disease. Here the sequenced sample was peripheral blood mononuclear cells (PBMCs), taken when the disease was refractory, from a patient treated with antithyroid drugs. CDR3 region: CASSRGQGAYGYTF. The CDR3 DNA reads as TGTGCCAGCAGCCGCGGACAGGGAGCCTATGGCTACACCTTC.